The 30 T cell receptor beta chains below were found in one sample sequenced in a study of cytomegalovirus exposure and HLA in healthy donors. In the PCR, 60 Vbeta and 13 Jbeta primers were used. Clones were read by immunoSEQ multiplex PCR, and TCRdb kept only the in-frame ones, dropping some. The sample contains 150,000 to 200,000 clones, 70% to 80% of which appear only once. Sample: PBMCs. The receptor set was obtained from a woman in her forties or fifties in good health and CMV-seronegative.

This chain uses TRBV9 with TRBJ1-3; 11 nucleotides match TRBD1. Germline V CDR1 and CDR2: SGDLS, YYNGEE. The V and J ends lost 3 bases and 3 bases, in that order; junction bases with no gene match: 5. The CDR3 has 16 amino acids. The CDR3, as DNA: TGTGCCAGCAGCGCCCCCGGGACAGGGGGTGGAAACACCATATATTTT. Residues: CASSAPGTGGGNTIYF.

The J gene is TRBJ1-4, the V gene TRBV11-2; 7 nucleotides agree with TRBD1. Germline V lookup: CDR1 SGHAT, CDR2 FQNNGV. The CDR3 spans 14 residues. J lost 9 bases, V lost 7 bases, and 11 bases had no gene match. The DNA for the CDR3 is TGTGCCAGCACACACCTCGGACAGGCCCAAAAACTGTTTTTT. This encodes CASTHLGQAQKLFF.

The gene calls are TRBV7-9 and TRBJ1-1; 8 positions match TRBD1. This CDR3 is built from 14 residues. The V segment lost 5 bases and the J segment 1 base; nucleotides outside the gene matches: 3. Germline V gene lookup returns CDR1 SEHNR and CDR2 FQNEAQ (reference sequence). CDR3 loop: CASSRGQENTEAFF. CDR3 coding DNA: TGTGCCAGCAGCCGGGGACAGGAGAACACTGAAGCTTTCTTT.

The chain couples TRBV4-3 to TRBJ1-2; 10 bases line up with TRBD1. The CDR3 is 13 amino acids. With V trimmed by 4 bases and J by 8 bases, 4 bases remained unmatched. In germline, CDR1 is LGHNA, CDR2 YSLEER. CDR3 coding DNA: TGCGCCAGCAGCCTAGGGACAGGGGACGGCTACACCTTC. Translated, it gives CASSLGTGDGYTF.

The J gene is TRBJ1-3, the V gene TRBV6-5; TRBD1 is a possible D gene (5 bases). The CDR3 is 14 amino acids. V lost 10 bases and J lost 2, with 15 bases in between. The germline V gene encodes CDR1 MNHEY and CDR2 SVGAGI. CDR3 sequence: CATRGKGAGNTIYF. For the CDR3, the DNA is TGTGCCACCCGGGGGAAGGGCGCTGGAAACACCATATATTTT.

The chain carries TRBV6-5 and TRBJ2-3; TRBD2 matches 7 bases. With V trimmed by 0 bases and J by 2 bases, 5 bases remained unmatched. Germline V gene lookup returns CDR1 MNHEY and CDR2 SVGAGI. This CDR3 contains 16 residues. Here the CDR3 DNA reads TGTGCCAGCAGTTACTCGGGGGGGGGAGCCACAGATACGCAGTATTTT. The encoded protein is CASSYSGGGATDTQYF.

The chain uses TRBV4-2 and TRBJ2-1; TRBD1 aligns across 7 bases. The CDR3 sequence is 16 residues long. V shed 1 base, J shed 8 bases, and the junction held 11 bases outside the gene matches. The germline CDR1 and CDR2 sequences are LGHNA and YNFKEQ. The CDR3 reads CASSQVGRGNVDEQFF. CDR3 DNA: TGTGCCAGCAGCCAAGTCGGCAGGGGGAATGTAGATGAGCAGTTCTTC.

This chain connects TRBV2 to TRBJ2-7; 9 bases match TRBD1. The CDR3 is 14 residues long. J gave up 6 bases and V 8 bases, and 11 bases lay outside the gene matches. CDR1 and CDR2 from the germline V gene are SNHLY and FYNNEI. In nucleotides, the CDR3 is TGTGCCAGCGGAGTACCGGGACAGGGTTCCGAGCAGTACTTC. Encoded protein: CASGVPGQGSEQYF.

The genes are TRBV28 and TRBJ1-1; 7 bases fit TRBD1. In germline, CDR1 is MDHEN, CDR2 SYDVKM. This CDR3 is built from 14 residues. J gave up 5 bases and V 2 bases, and 5 bases lay outside the gene matches. Written as DNA, the CDR3 is TGTGCCAGCAGTTTAAAAGGGGGCCAAACTGAAGCTTTCTTT. Translated, it gives CASSLKGGQTEAFF. The variable domain in full, completed from reference TRBV28 and TRBJ1-1, reads DVKVTQSSRYLVKRTGEKVFLECVQDMDHENMFWYRQDPGLGLRLIYFSYDVKMKEKGDIPEGYSVSREKKERFSLILESASTNQTSMYLCASSLKGGQTEAFFGQGTRLTVV.

The chain employs TRBV5-4 and TRBJ2-1; D possibly corresponds to TRBD2 (6 bases). The CDR3 runs to 15 residues. Trimming removed 4 bases at V and 10 bases at J, with 21 bases between. CDR1 and CDR2 from the germline V gene are SGHNT and YYREEE (reference sequence). Here the CDR3 DNA reads TGTGCCAGCAGCCCCTCACTAGCTGCCTATGAAGAGCAGTTCTTC. This sequence encodes CASSPSLAAYEEQFF.

The CDR3 DNA reads TGTGCCAGCAGTTCACTGACAGCCATTGAGCAGTTCTTC. Translated, it gives CASSSLTAIEQFF. This chain uses TRBV27 with TRBJ2-1, with D perhaps matching TRBD1 (5 bases). V was clipped by 4 bases and J by 9 bases, with 13 bases between them. The CDR3 loop spans 13 amino acids. Germline CDR1 is MNHEY and CDR2 is SMNVEV (reference sequence).

The rearrangement uses TRBV5-1 and TRBJ2-1; the D gene is possibly TRBD2 (6 bases). Trimming left V 1 base short and J 10 bases short, with 12 bases between. From germline, CDR1 is SGHRS and CDR2 YFSETQ. The CDR3 loop spans 13 amino acids. In DNA form, the CDR3 reads TGCGCCAGCAGCTTGCCGGGGGTAGGGGAGCAGTTCTTC. This codes for CASSLPGVGEQFF.

Only one count was recorded for this clone. This chain uses TRBV6-5 with TRBJ1-1; TRBD1 is a possible D gene (5 bases). The V end lost 8 bases, the J end lost 1 base, and 14 bases lay between the germline ends. The CDR3 totals 14 residues. Looked up from germline, CDR1 is MNHEY and CDR2 is SVGAGI. The CDR3 region is CASQTSTANTEAFF. Here the CDR3 DNA reads TGTGCCAGCCAAACTTCGACAGCGAACACTGAAGCTTTCTTT.

The CDR3, as DNA: TGTGCCACCAGCAGAGATGCGGGGAGGGGGAACACCGGGGAGCTGTTTTTT. Amino acids: CATSRDAGRGNTGELFF. This chain joins TRBV15 and TRBJ2-2; 7 bases are a match to TRBD2. In germline, CDR1 is LNHNV, CDR2 YYDKDF (reference sequence). This CDR3 contains 17 residues. The J segment lost 1 base and the V segment lost 0 bases, leaving 5 bases of the junction unmatched.

This chain links TRBV9 with TRBJ2-3; unclear D gene. Germline lookup yields CDR1 SGDLS and CDR2 YYNGEE. The V end was cut by 4 bases, the J end by 0 bases, with 12 bases between. This CDR3 has 15 amino acids. The CDR3 region has the DNA TGTGCCAGCAGCCCACTCACGTCTAGCACAGATACGCAGTATTTT. It encodes CASSPLTSSTDTQYF.

The V gene is TRBV6-5, the J gene TRBJ1-1; TRBD1 is a possible D gene (6 bases). The CDR3 is 13 residues long. Trimming took off 5 bases at V and 6 bases at J, with 13 bases between the two ends. Per germline, CDR1 MNHEY and CDR2 SVGAGI. CDR3 coding DNA: TGTGCCAGCAGTCCTACAGGGTCGGCTGAAGCTTTCTTT. It yields the protein CASSPTGSAEAFF.

The chain recombines TRBV19 with TRBJ2-2, with D possibly matching TRBD1 (6 bases). This CDR3 region has 15 residues. Per the germline V gene, CDR1 is LNHDA and CDR2 is SQIVND (reference sequence). Between the trimmed V and J ends, which lost 3 bases and 8 bases, there was a span of 16 bases. In DNA form, the CDR3 reads TGTGCCAGTAGTATGGGGACATTAGGGTCTGGGGAGCTGTTTTTT. This translates into CASSMGTLGSGELFF. The entire variable domain, with the rest obtained from reference TRBV19 and TRBJ2-2, is as follows: DGGITQSPKYLFRKEGQNVTLSCEQNLNHDAMYWYRQDPGQGLRLIYYSQIVNDFQKGDIAEGYSVSREKKESFPLTVTSAQKNPTAFYLCASSMGTLGSGELFFGEGSRLTVL.

The chain recombines TRBV9 with TRBJ1-4; 7 positions match TRBD1. From germline, CDR1 is SGDLS and CDR2 YYNGEE. This CDR3 is built from 15 residues. V lost 4 bases, J lost 8 bases, and 11 bases stayed unmatched. The CDR3 DNA follows: TGTGCCAGCAGCCCGGGGGGGACAGCGGCGGAAAAACTGTTTTTT. Translating it yields CASSPGGTAAEKLFF.

The V gene is TRBV7-9, the J gene TRBJ2-2; 7 nucleotides align to TRBD1. The V gene end was trimmed by 5 bases and the J gene end by 4 bases; junction bases not matched to a gene: 10. Germline V gene lookup returns CDR1 SEHNR and CDR2 FQNEAQ (reference sequence). CDR3 size: 16 residues. CDR3 sequence (DNA): TGTGCCAGCAGCCCGAGTAGGGGGCCGGGCACCGGGGAGCTGTTTTTT. This encodes CASSPSRGPGTGELFF.

This clone counts as medium-sized. The rearrangement joins TRBV4-3 to TRBJ2-2; 10 nucleotides line up with TRBD1. The germline gives CDR1 LGHNA, CDR2 YSLEER. V lost 6 bases and J lost 1; bases outside the gene matches: 2. This CDR3 comprises 15 residues. CDR3 sequence: CASRRDRGNTGELFF. The CDR3 DNA reads as TGCGCCAGCAGAAGGGACAGGGGGAACACCGGGGAGCTGTTTTTT.

This rearrangement joins TRBV6-1 to TRBJ1-4; a possible D gene is TRBD1 (5 bases). Trimming pared 5 bases from V and 7 bases from J, leaving 14 bases between. This CDR3 is 14 amino acids long. Germline CDR1 is MNHNS and CDR2 is SASEGT. The CDR3 nucleotides are TGTGCCAGCAGTACGTGGGGGGAGGCTGAAAAACTGTTTTTT. Translation gives CASSTWGEAEKLFF.

This clone appeared once. The chain couples TRBV7-9 to TRBJ2-2; D is unclear. This CDR3 has 13 amino acids. Germline CDR1 and CDR2: SEHNR and FQNEAQ (reference sequence). The V and J ends lost 1 base and 6 bases respectively, with 6 bases between them. The chain's CDR3 is CASSLVRSGELFF. CDR3 bases: TGTGCCAGCAGCTTAGTGAGGTCCGGGGAGCTGTTTTTT.

The V call is TRBV28, the J call TRBJ2-7; D possibly corresponds to TRBD2 (5 bases). Germline V CDR1 and CDR2: MDHEN, SYDVKM. The germline V and J ends were trimmed by 2 bases and 1 base, with 18 bases remaining between them. This CDR3 has 17 amino acids. The chain's CDR3 is CASSLPLSSEGSYEQYF. The CDR3 DNA reads TGTGCCAGCAGTTTACCCCTCTCTTCCGAGGGTTCCTACGAGCAGTACTTC.

A note on this clone: One junction end does not reproduce the germline sequence, and a read error may be involved. The rearrangement uses TRBV7-9 and TRBJ2-7; D possibly corresponds to TRBD2 (7 bases). Germline V lookup: CDR1 SEHNR, CDR2 FQNEAQ (reference sequence). The CDR3 has 14 residues. CDR3 sequence: CSSSKGGSSYEQYF. The CDR3 DNA follows: TGTTCCAGCAGCAAGGGGGGGAGCTCCTACGAGCAGTACTTC. The full variable domain, with the rest looked up from reference TRBV7-9 and TRBJ2-7, is DTGVSQNPRHKITKRGQNVTFRCDPISEHNRLYWYRQTLGQGPEFLTYFQNEAQLEKSRLLSDRFSAERPKGSFSTLEIQRTEQGDSAMYLCSSSKGGSSYEQYFGPGTRLTVT.

The chain has TRBV5-6 and TRBJ2-3, with D possibly TRBD1 on 5 matching bases. Germline CDR1 reads SGHDT; CDR2 reads YYEEEE. The CDR3 sequence is 14 residues long. Trimming shortened V by 5 bases and J by 2 bases, and 12 bases separated the two germline ends. Written as DNA, the CDR3 is TGTGCCAGCAGTCTGGGGCAGGTCACAGATACGCAGTATTTT. Its protein is CASSLGQVTDTQYF.

This clone was counted between two and nine times. The chain couples TRBV29-1 to TRBJ1-2; no clear D. Trimming left V 4 bases short and J 5 bases short, with 8 bases between. The CDR3 runs 11 residues. Germline V gives CDR1 SQVTM, CDR2 ANQGSEA. The CDR3: CSVVEDYGYTF. The CDR3 DNA reads TGCAGCGTTGTGGAGGATTATGGCTACACCTTC.

CDR3 region: CASSPENRGPYEQYF. For the CDR3, the DNA is TGTGCCAGCAGCCCGGAAAACAGGGGTCCCTACGAGCAGTACTTC. The genes are TRBV5-4 and TRBJ2-7; TRBD1 matches at 7 bases. CDR1 and CDR2 from the germline V gene are SGHNT and YYREEE (reference sequence). The CDR3 contains 15 residues. J gave up 2 bases and V 4 bases, and 9 bases lay outside the gene matches. The entire variable domain, with the rest obtained from reference TRBV5-4 and TRBJ2-7, is as follows: ETGVTQSPTHLIKTRGQQVTLRCSSQSGHNTVSWYQQALGQGPQFIFQYYREEENGRGNFPPRFSGLQFPNYSSELNVNALELDDSALYLCASSPENRGPYEQYFGPGTRLTVT.

This rearrangement joins TRBV18 to TRBJ1-1, with 9 bases that match TRBD1. Losses at the gene ends were 3 bases for V and 8 bases for J; bases not matched to a gene: 7. Germline-derived CDR1 and CDR2 are KGHSH and LQKENI. The CDR3 length is 14 residues. Here the CDR3 DNA reads TGTGCCAGCTCACCTAAACAGGGGGCGGGAGAAGCTTTCTTT. It translates to CASSPKQGAGEAFF.

The chain employs TRBV5-4 and TRBJ2-7, with a possible D match to TRBD1 (6 bases). The CDR3 contains 14 residues. V was pared by 1 base and J by 5 bases, with 13 bases between. Germline V gene lookup returns CDR1 SGHNT and CDR2 YYREEE (reference sequence). The CDR3 is CASSLKQGRHEQYF. The CDR3 bases are TGTGCCAGCAGCTTGAAACAGGGAAGGCACGAGCAGTACTTC. Looking up the rest from reference TRBV5-4 and TRBJ2-7 gives the full variable domain: ETGVTQSPTHLIKTRGQQVTLRCSSQSGHNTVSWYQQALGQGPQFIFQYYREEENGRGNFPPRFSGLQFPNYSSELNVNALELDDSALYLCASSLKQGRHEQYFGPGTRLTVT.

The chain uses TRBV28 and TRBJ1-3, with TRBD1 matching 7 bases. Trimming at V came to 6 bases and at J to 0 bases, leaving 5 bases not matched to a gene. The CDR3 spans 15 residues. CDR1 and CDR2 (germline): MDHEN, SYDVKM. The CDR3 DNA is TGTGCCAGCAGGTCACAGGGGTACTCTGGAAACACCATATATTTT. Its translation: CASRSQGYSGNTIYF.